This record covers a single TCR beta chain. Looked up from germline, CDR1 is KGHDR and CDR2 is SFDVKD. V was trimmed by 3 bases and J by 3 bases, leaving 14 bases between them. The CDR3 has 16 residues. This sample was taken from a study of blood T cell repertoires in COVID-19. Background on the study: From T cells, B-cell-depleted T cells, or PBMCs came the material, which was cDNA or gDNA.

Original processing notes: The assay estimated nucleated cells by amplifying reference gene primers. Sequenced by immunoSEQ multiplex PCR; TCRdb stores in-frame clones only, minus some. V, J and clone size are those of that table, while D and trimming were read from the DNA. The sample includes approximately 230,000 clones, around nine tenths seen only once; the top ten take approximately 4.1%. This receptor was taken from a woman aged 30 to 39 who had recovered from COVID-19. The sample taken for sequencing was PBMCs or T cells enriched from blood (not recorded which). The chain recombines TRBV24-1 with TRBJ1-5; TRBD1 is a possible D gene (6 bases). The CDR3 DNA follows: TGTGCCACCAGTGATGGGGGGGCGCTTGCCAATCAGCCCCAGCATTTT. This gives the protein CATSDGGALANQPQHF.